These 26 T cell receptor beta chains originate from one sample sequenced in a study of CD8 T cells in Susac syndrome. An input of about 0.5 to 1 ug of RNA was subjected to reverse transcription using random hexamers. TCRdb ran MiXCR on the immunoSEQ multiplex PCR reads and lists one entry per CDR3 protein. The sample records more than 100,000 distinct CDR3 sequences, 90% to 95% being singletons. The specimen was CD4+ T cells from PBMCs. These receptors were taken from a human donor in good health.

This chain uses TRBV15 with TRBJ2-7; D is unresolved. Germline assignment: CDR1 LNHNV and CDR2 YYDKDF (reference sequence). The CDR3 totals 13 residues. The germline V and J ends were trimmed by 0 bases and 6 bases, with 9 bases remaining between them. CDR3 loop: CATSRDGKGEQYF. CDR3 in DNA: TGTGCCACCAGCAGAGATGGGAAGGGCGAGCAGTACTTC.

The chain's CDR3 is CASSQVLVGEQYF. CDR3 DNA sequence: TGTGCCAGCAGCCAAGTCTTGGTTGGCGAGCAGTACTTC. The chain links TRBV3-1 to TRBJ2-7, with D hard to call. The CDR3 is 13 residues long. CDR1 is LGHDT and CDR2 is YNNKEL in the germline V gene (reference sequence). The V and J ends lost 1 base and 6 bases respectively, with 10 bases between them.

The chain links TRBV19 to TRBJ2-5; D may be TRBD2 (5 bases). V lost 4 bases to trimming and J lost 2 bases, with 8 bases between them. This CDR3 contains 13 residues. The germline V gene has CDR1 LNHDA and CDR2 SQIVND (reference sequence). The CDR3 DNA reads as TGTGCCAGTAGTAGAGGGCCGCAAGAGACCCAGTACTTC. It translates to CASSRGPQETQYF.

The rearrangement uses TRBV6-6 and TRBJ2-5; TRBD1 aligns across 8 bases. The J segment lost 0 bases and the V segment lost 5 bases, leaving 8 bases of the junction unmatched. Per germline, CDR1 MNHNY and CDR2 SVGAGI (reference sequence). The CDR3 spans 16 residues. CDR3 nucleotide sequence: TGTGCCAGCAGTACCCGGACAGGGAATAACCAAGAGACCCAGTACTTC. Translated, it gives CASSTRTGNNQETQYF.

The table lists this clonotype with a count of one. The gene calls are TRBV19 and TRBJ2-5, with D possibly matching TRBD1 (7 bases). Looked up from germline, CDR1 is LNHDA and CDR2 is SQIVND (reference sequence). The CDR3 is 17 amino acids. Trimming took off 3 bases at V and 0 bases at J, with 17 bases between the two ends. The CDR3 nucleotides are TGTGCCAGTAGTATGGCCCCAGGGGGGAGGTACCAAGAGACCCAGTACTTC. Its protein product is CASSMAPGGRYQETQYF.

The chain combines TRBV29-1 with TRBJ2-7, with TRBD1 as a possible D gene (5 bases). Germline V gene lookup returns CDR1 SQVTM and CDR2 ANQGSEA. Trimming took 1 base from V and 6 from J, leaving 13 bases between them. The CDR3 runs 13 residues. CDR3 region: CSVEGGNRGEQYF. CDR3 DNA sequence: TGCAGCGTTGAAGGGGGCAATCGTGGCGAGCAGTACTTC.

The chain uses TRBV2 and TRBJ2-1; D is uncertain. The ends were cut back, 6 bases at V and 2 bases at J, with 11 bases in the middle. The germline gives CDR1 SNHLY, CDR2 FYNNEI. There are 14 residues in the CDR3. The CDR3 is CASSQGLPYNEQFF. Here the CDR3 DNA reads TGTGCCAGCAGCCAAGGGCTACCCTACAATGAGCAGTTCTTC.

The rearrangement links TRBV2 to TRBJ1-4, with D possibly matching TRBD1 (6 bases). The germline gives CDR1 SNHLY, CDR2 FYNNEI. CDR3 size: 13 residues. Trimming removed 10 bases at V and 2 bases at J, with 11 bases between. The CDR3 sequence: CATSDSTNEKLFF. CDR3 DNA sequence: TGTGCCACCTCGGACAGTACTAATGAAAAACTGTTTTTT.

The chain uses TRBV2 and TRBJ2-3; TRBD2 aligns across 14 bases. Germline-derived CDR1 and CDR2 are SNHLY and FYNNEI. This CDR3 is built from 19 residues. The trim removed 1 base at V and 5 bases at J, leaving 11 bases unmatched. CDR3 amino acids: CASSEVAEGLAGAEDTQYF. As DNA, the CDR3 is TGTGCCAGCAGTGAAGTCGCCGAGGGACTAGCGGGAGCGGAAGATACGCAGTATTTT.

The chain combines TRBV12-3 or TRBV12-4 with TRBJ1-2; perhaps TRBD1 as D (6 bases). The CDR3 extends over 15 amino acids. The V gene lost 7 bases and the J gene lost 4 bases, with 19 bases spanning the gap. The CDR3 here is CASTLRDTVPYGYTF. In DNA form, the CDR3 reads TGTGCCAGCACTCTACGGGACACCGTACCCTATGGCTACACCTTC.

The table lists this clonotype with a count of one. This chain connects TRBV3-1 to TRBJ2-7, with unresolved D. Germline CDR1 is LGHDT and CDR2 is YNNKEL (reference sequence). The V end lost 2 bases, the J end lost 6 bases, and 8 bases lay between the germline ends. The CDR3 totals 12 residues. CDR3 protein: CASSQPPGEQYF. Written as DNA, the CDR3 is TGTGCCAGCAGCCAACCCCCGGGCGAGCAGTACTTC.

The chain carries TRBV6-5 and TRBJ2-6; unclear D gene. Germline values: CDR1 MNHEY, CDR2 SVGAGI. Trimming cost V 6 bases and J 0 bases, with 9 bases left between them. This CDR3 region has 15 residues. CDR3 in amino acids: CASRPYSSGANVLTF. Written as DNA, the CDR3 is TGTGCCAGCAGGCCTTACAGCTCTGGGGCCAACGTCCTGACTTTC.

This chain links TRBV5-6 with TRBJ2-4, with D tentatively TRBD1 or TRBD2 (5 bases each). CDR1 and CDR2 (germline): SGHDT, YYEEEE. V lost 3 bases to trimming and J lost 7 bases, with 11 bases between them. This CDR3 comprises 13 residues. The chain's CDR3 is CASSSRDGNIQYF. For the CDR3, the DNA is TGTGCCAGCAGCTCCCGGGACGGGAACATTCAGTACTTC.

The chain uses TRBV4-1 and TRBJ2-6, with a possible D match to TRBD2 (6 bases). Trimming stripped 0 bases from V and 0 bases from J, with 12 bases between. This CDR3 spans 18 amino acids. Germline V gene sequence: CDR1 MGHRA, CDR2 YSYEKL. The CDR3 DNA follows: TGCGCCAGCAGCCAAGAGCGGGAAGGGGCCTCTGGGGCCAACGTCCTGACTTTC. Translating it yields CASSQEREGASGANVLTF.

The V and J genes are TRBV5-1 and TRBJ2-5; TRBD2 agrees at 7 bases. The CDR3 totals 15 residues. Unmatched junction bases numbered 8, after V lost 4 bases and J lost 2 bases. Germline CDR1 and CDR2: SGHRS and YFSETQ. CDR3: CASSVASGSQETQYF. The CDR3 DNA reads TGCGCCAGCAGCGTGGCTAGCGGATCTCAAGAGACCCAGTACTTC.

The chain is built from TRBV18 and TRBJ2-7; 10 bases fit TRBD1. CDR3 length equals 15 residues. From germline, CDR1 is KGHSH and CDR2 LQKENI. J was trimmed by 1 base and V by 4 bases; bases with no gene match: 4. CDR3 bases: TGTGCCAGCTCACAGGGACAGGGGAGGTCCTACGAGCAGTACTTC. Amino acids: CASSQGQGRSYEQYF.

Written as DNA, the CDR3 is TGTGCCAGCAGTTACACCGAGCGGGAGGGCCTGGAGACCCAGTACTTC. Its translation is CASSYTEREGLETQYF. This chain links TRBV6-6 with TRBJ2-5, with TRBD2 matching over 10 bases. Germline V gives CDR1 MNHNY, CDR2 SVGAGI (reference sequence). The CDR3 loop spans 16 amino acids. V gave up 2 bases and J gave up 5 bases; unmatched junction bases: 8.

This clonotype was found once. This chain connects TRBV18 to TRBJ1-1, with D possibly matching TRBD1 (6 bases). The CDR3 extends over 12 amino acids. With 3 bases removed from V and 11 bases from J, the gap between germline ends came to 13 bases. Germline CDR1 and CDR2: KGHSH and LQKENI. The CDR3 loop reads CASSPQDSAAFF. CDR3 DNA: TGTGCCAGCTCACCCCAGGACAGCGCCGCTTTCTTT.

The chain combines TRBV6-2 or TRBV6-3 with TRBJ2-7; D is uncertain. Trimming cost V 6 bases and J 3 bases, with 24 bases left between them. Germline loops: CDR1 MNHEY, CDR2 SVGEGT. The CDR3 length is 17 residues. CDR3 in amino acids: CASSDYSAQGPNYEQYF. The CDR3 nucleotides are TGTGCCAGCAGCGATTACAGCGCCCAAGGGCCCAACTACGAGCAGTACTTC.

CDR3 nucleotides: TGCAGCGTTGAAAAGGGGCAGTACGAGCAGTACTTC. It translates to CSVEKGQYEQYF. The J gene is TRBJ2-7, the V gene TRBV29-1; weak D call: TRBD1 (5 bases). This CDR3 contains 12 residues. The germline CDR1 and CDR2 sequences are SQVTM and ANQGSEA. V lost 2 bases to trimming and J lost 4 bases, with 9 bases between them.

This chain uses TRBV5-1 with TRBJ1-3, with D uncertain. The V gene's germline CDR1 is SGHRS and CDR2 YFSETQ. The CDR3 is made up of 13 amino acids. Trimming took off 0 bases at V and 3 bases at J, with 4 bases between the two ends. The CDR3 bases are TGCGCCAGCAGCTTGGACGGTGGAAACACCATATATTTT. It encodes CASSLDGGNTIYF. Together with reference TRBV5-1 and TRBJ1-3, the CDR3 gives the full variable domain: KAGVTQTPRYLIKTRGQQVTLSCSPISGHRSVSWYQQTPGQGLQFLFEYFSETQRNKGNFPGRFSGRQFSNSRSEMNVSTLELGDSALYLCASSLDGGNTIYFGEGSWLTVV.

The chain has TRBV7-9 and TRBJ1-5, with 12 bases identical to TRBD1. Losses at the gene ends were 3 bases for V and 8 bases for J; bases not matched to a gene: 5. CDR3 length: 15 amino acids. Germline V gene lookup returns CDR1 SEHNR and CDR2 FQNEAQ (reference sequence). For the CDR3, the DNA is TGTGCCAGCAGCTTCGGGACAGGGGGCTTGGAGCCCCAGCATTTT. Its protein is CASSFGTGGLEPQHF.

The rearrangement joins TRBV7-2 to TRBJ2-6, with D perhaps given as TRBD1 or TRBD2 (5 bases each). This CDR3 has 17 amino acids. CDR1 and CDR2 from the germline V gene are SGHTA and FQGNSA. V lost 5 bases to trimming and J lost 0 bases, with 14 bases between them. CDR3 sequence (DNA): TGTGCCAGCAGCCCCCCGGGACCCCTCTCTGGGGCCAACGTCCTGACTTTC. Translation gives CASSPPGPLSGANVLTF.

The chain joins TRBV2 to TRBJ2-5; 7 positions agree with TRBD1. V was pared by 5 bases and J by 1 base, with 1 base of the junction left unmatched. The CDR3 loop spans 13 amino acids. Germline values: CDR1 SNHLY, CDR2 FYNNEI. CDR3 amino acids: CASSWDSQETQYF. The CDR3 DNA reads as TGTGCCAGCAGTTGGGACAGCCAAGAGACCCAGTACTTC.

The rearrangement links TRBV15 to TRBJ1-4; no reliable D call. V was cut by 3 bases and J by 4 bases, with 9 bases left in between. The CDR3 consists of 14 residues. Germline CDR1 LNHNV, CDR2 YYDKDF (reference sequence). This chain's CDR3 is CATSRQQLNEKLFF. In DNA, the CDR3 is TGTGCCACCAGCAGGCAACAGCTTAATGAAAAACTGTTTTTT.

The chain couples TRBV7-2 to TRBJ2-4; perhaps TRBD1 as D (6 bases). Per the germline V gene, CDR1 is SGHTA and CDR2 is FQGNSA. This CDR3 has 15 amino acids. Trimming pared 5 bases from V and 2 bases from J, leaving 13 bases between. The CDR3 region is CASSLDRRSKNIQYF. DNA for the CDR3: TGTGCCAGCAGCCTTGACAGGAGGTCCAAAAACATTCAGTACTTC.